This T cell receptor beta chain was profiled in a study of OX40 agonist ivuxolimab in advanced cancers. Study overall: Partial responses were achieved by three patients, one with hepatocellular carcinoma and two with cutaneous melanoma. Whole-study results and caveats: CD8+ T cells averaged more expanded clones than CD4+. Also showing low normalized T-cell clonal expansion were some of the nonresponders. Antigen specificity remained undetermined for the expanded peripheral T cells.

The V and J ends lost 2 bases and 2 bases respectively, with 13 bases between them. Germline-derived CDR1 and CDR2 are GTSNPN and SVGIG (reference sequence). The CDR3 runs 14 residues. Details on this clone: Its antigen is not known.

TCRdb's copy holds only in-frame clones and misses some; the assay was immunoSEQ multiplex PCR. Of 25,000 to 35,000 clones listed, around 80% are singletons. V is TRBV30 and J is TRBJ2-7, with no clear D. The material was CD4+ or CD8+ T cells sorted from blood, obtained in a trial of the OX40 agonist ivuxolimab. The sequence was obtained from an adult with an advanced solid tumor such as melanoma, head and neck, liver or kidney cancer. For the CDR3, the DNA is TGTGCCTGGAGTCGACCCCCTCGGACCTACGAGCAGTACTTC. Translating it yields CAWSRPPRTYEQYF.